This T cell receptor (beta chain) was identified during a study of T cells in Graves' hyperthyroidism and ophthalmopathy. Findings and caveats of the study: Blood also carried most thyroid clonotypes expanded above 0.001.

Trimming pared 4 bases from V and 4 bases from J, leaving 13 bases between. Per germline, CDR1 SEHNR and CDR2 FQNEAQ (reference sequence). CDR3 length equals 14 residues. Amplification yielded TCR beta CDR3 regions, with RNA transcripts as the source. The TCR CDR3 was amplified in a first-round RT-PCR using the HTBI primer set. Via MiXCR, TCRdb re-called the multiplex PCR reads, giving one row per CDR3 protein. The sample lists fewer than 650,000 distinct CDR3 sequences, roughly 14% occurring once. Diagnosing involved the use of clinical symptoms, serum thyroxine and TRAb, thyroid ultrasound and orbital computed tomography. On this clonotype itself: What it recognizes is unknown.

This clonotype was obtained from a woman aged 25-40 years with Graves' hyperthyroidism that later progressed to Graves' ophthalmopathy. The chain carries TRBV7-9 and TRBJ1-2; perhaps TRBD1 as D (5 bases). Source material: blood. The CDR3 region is CASSSSTAPYGYTF. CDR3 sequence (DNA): TGTGCCAGCAGCTCGTCGACAGCCCCCTATGGCTACACCTTC. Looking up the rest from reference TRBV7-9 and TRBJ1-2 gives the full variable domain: DTGVSQNPRHKITKRGQNVTFRCDPISEHNRLYWYRQTLGQGPEFLTYFQNEAQLEKSRLLSDRFSAERPKGSFSTLEIQRTEQGDSAMYLCASSSSTAPYGYTFGSGTRLTVV.